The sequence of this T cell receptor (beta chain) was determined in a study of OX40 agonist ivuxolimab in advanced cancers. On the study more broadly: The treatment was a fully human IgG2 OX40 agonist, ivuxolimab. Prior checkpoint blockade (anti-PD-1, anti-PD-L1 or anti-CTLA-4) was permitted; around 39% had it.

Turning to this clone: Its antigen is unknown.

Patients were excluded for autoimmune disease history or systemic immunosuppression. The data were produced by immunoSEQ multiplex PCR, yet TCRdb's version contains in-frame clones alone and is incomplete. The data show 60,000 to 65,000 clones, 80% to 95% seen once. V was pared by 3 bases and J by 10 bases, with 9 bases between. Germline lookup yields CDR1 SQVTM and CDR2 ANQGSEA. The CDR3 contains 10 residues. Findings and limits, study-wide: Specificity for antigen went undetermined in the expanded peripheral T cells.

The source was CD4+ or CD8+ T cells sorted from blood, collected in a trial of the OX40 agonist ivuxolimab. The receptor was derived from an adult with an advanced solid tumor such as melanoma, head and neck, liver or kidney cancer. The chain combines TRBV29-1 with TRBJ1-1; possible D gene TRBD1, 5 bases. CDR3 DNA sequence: TGCAGCGTTGACAGGGAAGGAGCTTTCTTT. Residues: CSVDREGAFF.